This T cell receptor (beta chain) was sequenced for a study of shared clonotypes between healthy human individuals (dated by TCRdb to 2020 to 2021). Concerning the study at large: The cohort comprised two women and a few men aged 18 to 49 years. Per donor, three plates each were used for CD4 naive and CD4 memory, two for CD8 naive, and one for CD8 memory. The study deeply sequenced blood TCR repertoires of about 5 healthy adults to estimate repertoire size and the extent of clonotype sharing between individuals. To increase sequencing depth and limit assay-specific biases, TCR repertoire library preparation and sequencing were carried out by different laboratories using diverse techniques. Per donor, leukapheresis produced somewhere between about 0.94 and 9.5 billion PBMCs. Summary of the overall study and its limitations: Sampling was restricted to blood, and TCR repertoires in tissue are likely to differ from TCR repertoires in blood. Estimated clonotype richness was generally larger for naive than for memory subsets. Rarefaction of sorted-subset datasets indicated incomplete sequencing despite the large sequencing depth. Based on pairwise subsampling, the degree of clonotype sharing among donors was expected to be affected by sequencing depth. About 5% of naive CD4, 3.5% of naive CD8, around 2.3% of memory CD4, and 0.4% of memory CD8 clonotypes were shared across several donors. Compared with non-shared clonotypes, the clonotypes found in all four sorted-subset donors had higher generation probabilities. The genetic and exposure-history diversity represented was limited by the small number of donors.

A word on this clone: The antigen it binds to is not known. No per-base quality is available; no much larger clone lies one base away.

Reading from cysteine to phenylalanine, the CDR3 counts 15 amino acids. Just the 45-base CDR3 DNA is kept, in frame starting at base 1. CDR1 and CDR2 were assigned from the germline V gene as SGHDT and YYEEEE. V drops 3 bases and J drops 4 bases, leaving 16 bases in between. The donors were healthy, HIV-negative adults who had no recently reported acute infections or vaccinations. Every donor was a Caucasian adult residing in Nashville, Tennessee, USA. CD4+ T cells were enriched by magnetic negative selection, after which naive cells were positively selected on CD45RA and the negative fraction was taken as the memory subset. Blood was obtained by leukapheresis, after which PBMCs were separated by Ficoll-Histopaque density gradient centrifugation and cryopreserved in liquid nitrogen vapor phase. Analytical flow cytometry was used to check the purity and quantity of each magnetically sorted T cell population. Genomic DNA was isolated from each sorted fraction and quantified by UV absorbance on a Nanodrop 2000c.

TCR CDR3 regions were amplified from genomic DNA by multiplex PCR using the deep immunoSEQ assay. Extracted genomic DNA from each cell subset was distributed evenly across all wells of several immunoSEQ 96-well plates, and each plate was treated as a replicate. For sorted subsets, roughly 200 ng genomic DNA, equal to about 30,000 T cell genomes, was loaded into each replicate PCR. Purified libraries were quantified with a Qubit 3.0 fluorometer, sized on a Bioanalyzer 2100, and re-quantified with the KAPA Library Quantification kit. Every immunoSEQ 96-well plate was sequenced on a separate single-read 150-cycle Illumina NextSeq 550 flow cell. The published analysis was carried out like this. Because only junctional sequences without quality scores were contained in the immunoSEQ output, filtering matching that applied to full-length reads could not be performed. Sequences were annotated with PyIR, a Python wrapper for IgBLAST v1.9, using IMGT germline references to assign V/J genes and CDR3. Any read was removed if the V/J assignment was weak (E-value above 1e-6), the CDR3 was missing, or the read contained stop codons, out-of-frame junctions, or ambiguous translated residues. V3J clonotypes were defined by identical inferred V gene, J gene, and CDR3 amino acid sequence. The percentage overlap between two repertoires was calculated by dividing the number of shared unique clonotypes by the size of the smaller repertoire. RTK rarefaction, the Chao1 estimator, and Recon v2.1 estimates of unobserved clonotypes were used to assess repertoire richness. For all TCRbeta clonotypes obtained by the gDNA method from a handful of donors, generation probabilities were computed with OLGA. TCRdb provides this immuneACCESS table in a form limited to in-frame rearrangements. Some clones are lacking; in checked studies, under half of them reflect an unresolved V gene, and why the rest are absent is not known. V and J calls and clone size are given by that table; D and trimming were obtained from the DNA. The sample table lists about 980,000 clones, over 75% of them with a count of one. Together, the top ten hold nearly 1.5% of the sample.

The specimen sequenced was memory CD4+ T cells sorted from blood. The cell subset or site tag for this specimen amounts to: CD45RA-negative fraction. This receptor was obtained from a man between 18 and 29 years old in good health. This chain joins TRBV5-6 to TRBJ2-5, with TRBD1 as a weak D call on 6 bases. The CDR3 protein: CASSSPQGGGETQYF. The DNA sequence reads TGTGCCAGCAGCTCTCCACAGGGTGGAGGAGAGACCCAGTACTTC.